The 3 T cell receptor beta chains below were found in one sample sequenced in a study of glioma-infiltrating T cells. Using RNA template, CDR3s of TCR alpha and beta were amplified with iRepertoire arm-PCR. TCRdb re-derived calls from the multiplex PCR reads in MiXCR, one entry per CDR3 protein. The table includes fewer than 200,000 distinct CDR3 sequences, around 32% detected once. Sequencing was performed on glioma tissue, nonneoplastic brain tissue, or PBMCs (not recorded which). All receptors derive from a human donor with low-grade glioma or glioblastoma, undergoing nonglioma brain surgery, or in good health (not recorded which).

This clonotype was observed a single time. The chain is built from TRBV6-2 or TRBV6-3 and TRBJ1-1; the D gene is possibly TRBD1 (6 bases). Trimming removed 7 bases at V and 6 bases at J, with 18 bases between. The CDR3 totals 14 residues. Germline V lookup: CDR1 MNHEY, CDR2 SVGEGT. This chain's CDR3 is CASTDGGAGPEAFF. The CDR3 DNA sequence: TGTGCCAGCACCGACGGGGGCGCCGGGCCTGAAGCTTTCTTT.

Ten or more counts support this clonotype. CDR3 residues: CATGISYNEQFF. The CDR3 DNA reads as TGTGCCACCGGGATTTCTTACAATGAGCAGTTCTTC. This chain joins TRBV27 and TRBJ2-1; D is perhaps TRBD2 (5 bases). V was cut by 10 bases and J by 4 bases, with 11 bases left in between. This CDR3 region has 12 residues. Per germline, CDR1 MNHEY and CDR2 SMNVEV (reference sequence).

This clonotype was seen ten or more times. The rearrangement uses TRBV6-1 and TRBJ1-2; 10 nucleotides align to TRBD1. CDR3 length: 13 residues. J gave up 7 bases and V 3 bases, and 2 bases lay outside the gene matches. Germline CDR1 MNHNS, CDR2 SASEGT. As DNA, the CDR3 is TGTGCCAGCAGTGAGGGACAGGGGTTTGGCTACACCTTC. It specifies CASSEGQGFGYTF.